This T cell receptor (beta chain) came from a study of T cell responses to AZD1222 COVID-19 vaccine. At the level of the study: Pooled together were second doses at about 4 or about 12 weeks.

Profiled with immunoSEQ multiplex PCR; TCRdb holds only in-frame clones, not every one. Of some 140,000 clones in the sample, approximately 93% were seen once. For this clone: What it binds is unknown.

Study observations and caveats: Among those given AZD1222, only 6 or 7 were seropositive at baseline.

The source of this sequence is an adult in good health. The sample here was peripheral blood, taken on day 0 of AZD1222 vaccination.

The CDR3 loop reads CASRGQGANYGYTF. CDR3 nucleotide sequence: TGTGCCAGTAGGGGACAGGGGGCTAACTATGGCTACACCTTC. The chain is built from TRBV19 and TRBJ1-2, with 11 bases identical to TRBD1. J was trimmed by 0 bases and V by 6 bases; bases with no gene match: 0. Per the germline V gene, CDR1 is LNHDA and CDR2 is SQIVND (reference sequence). There are 14 residues in the CDR3. Combining the CDR3 with reference TRBV19 and TRBJ1-2 gives the whole variable domain DGGITQSPKYLFRKEGQNVTLSCEQNLNHDAMYWYRQDPGQGLRLIYYSQIVNDFQKGDIAEGYSVSREKKESFPLTVTSAQKNPTAFYLCASRGQGANYGYTFGSGTRLTVV.